A single sample is the source of the 26 T cell receptor beta chains below, sequenced in a study of blood T cells in healthy people across ages. A second roughly 6 to 11 cycle PCR used barcoded and J-beta primers. TCRdb analysed the 5' RACE reads with MiXCR anew, one entry per CDR3 protein. The sample shows 1 million or so distinct CDR3 sequences, approximately 26% of them seen only once. The data also belong to a second study, concerning T cells of mothers and their children.

The sample consisted of blood. The source of these receptors is a girl aged 2-15 years in good health.

This clonotype came up a few times. The rearrangement joins TRBV20-1 to TRBJ1-1; unclear D gene. The CDR3 spans 13 residues. Trimming pared 6 bases from V and 1 base from J, leaving 12 bases between. Per the germline V gene, CDR1 is DFQATT and CDR2 is SNEGSKA (reference sequence). The CDR3 spells CSAPLRGNTEAFF. As DNA, the CDR3 is TGCAGTGCACCCCTACGCGGGAACACTGAAGCTTTCTTT.

The chain recombines TRBV29-1 with TRBJ2-5; D is undetermined. This CDR3 has 13 amino acids. V was shortened by 2 bases and J by 4 bases, with 11 bases between the two germline ends. Germline loops: CDR1 SQVTM, CDR2 ANQGSEA. This CDR3 is CSVEMEIGETQYF. The CDR3, as DNA: TGCAGCGTTGAAATGGAGATAGGAGAGACCCAGTACTTC.

This clonotype was counted a few times. The chain employs TRBV11-2 and TRBJ2-3; no clear D. Trimming removed 1 base at V and 5 bases at J, with 10 bases between. Per germline, CDR1 SGHAT and CDR2 FQNNGV. This CDR3 has 14 amino acids. The DNA of the CDR3 is TGTGCCAGCAGCTTAGTCGTAGGATTAGATACGCAGTATTTT. Its translation: CASSLVVGLDTQYF.

This sequence joins TRBV4-2 and TRBJ2-5; 10 bases match TRBD2. The DNA end is a closer match to TRBJ2-1, so the J assignment may be wrong. CDR1 is LGHNA and CDR2 is YNFKEQ in the germline V gene. The CDR3 extends over 15 amino acids. The CDR3 is CASSQVERGGYEQFF. In nucleotides, the CDR3 is TGTGCCAGCAGCCAAGTAGAGCGGGGGGGTTATGAGCAGTTCTTC.

A few counts support this clonotype. This sequence joins TRBV4-3 and TRBJ1-1; a weak D match, TRBD1 (5 bases). This CDR3 is built from 14 residues. V was shortened by 3 bases and J by 5 bases, with 13 bases between the two germline ends. CDR1 and CDR2 from the germline V gene are LGHNA and YSLEER. The CDR3 nucleotides are TGCGCCAGCAGCCATGCAGGGTGGGGTACTGAAGCTTTCTTT. This translates into CASSHAGWGTEAFF.

The chain combines TRBV27 with TRBJ2-1, with 10 bases lining up with TRBD1. Germline trimming cut 4 bases from V and 9 bases from J; bases unmatched to any gene: 12. This CDR3 has 16 amino acids. Germline loops: CDR1 MNHEY, CDR2 SMNVEV (reference sequence). CDR3 coding DNA: TGTGCCAGCAGTTCAAGCGACAGGGGGCTAGGGGGTGAGCAGTTCTTC. Translating it yields CASSSSDRGLGGEQFF.

The genes are TRBV4-3 and TRBJ1-3; D is uncertain. This CDR3 has 17 residues. Trimming cost V 0 bases and J 0 bases, with 12 bases left between them. Germline V CDR1 and CDR2: LGHNA, YSLEER. The CDR3 protein is CASSQDLGSSSGNTIYF. For the CDR3, the DNA is TGCGCCAGCAGCCAAGATCTCGGGAGTTCCTCTGGAAACACCATATATTTT.

The V gene is TRBV20-1, the J gene TRBJ2-3; D uncertain. The germline V gene encodes CDR1 DFQATT and CDR2 SNEGSKA (reference sequence). The CDR3 sequence is 13 residues long. V was trimmed by 4 bases and J by 0 bases, leaving 8 bases between them. CDR3 in DNA: TGCAGTGCTACCACTACTAGCACAGATACGCAGTATTTT. Protein product: CSATTTSTDTQYF.

In this sample, this clonotype turned up a few times. The chain employs TRBV27 and TRBJ2-2, with no clear D. The CDR3 covers 12 residues. The V end lost 5 bases, the J end lost 7 bases, and 8 bases lay between the germline ends. Germline V CDR1 and CDR2: MNHEY, SMNVEV (reference sequence). The CDR3 nucleotides read TGTGCCAGCAGTGCCTCTAGCGGGGAGCTGTTTTTT. Amino acids: CASSASSGELFF.

The chain uses TRBV7-8 and TRBJ2-3; unclear D gene. The CDR3 is 14 residues long. CDR1 SGHVS and CDR2 FQNEAQ come from the germline V gene. V shed 5 bases and J shed 1 base, with 10 bases lying between them. The CDR3 DNA follows: TGTGCCAGCAGCCCACCTCAGGGCACAGATACGCAGTATTTT. Translation gives CASSPPQGTDTQYF.

With respect to this clonotype: Likely a read error: the CDR3 ends without its conserved phenylalanine or tryptophan. The chain carries TRBV7-9 and TRBJ1-6; the match to TRBD1 covers 8 bases. Germline V gives CDR1 SEHNR, CDR2 FQNEAQ (reference sequence). CDR3 length: 16 amino acids. The junction had 6 bases not matched to a gene; V was cut back by 2 bases and J by 6 bases. CDR3 in DNA: TGTGCCAGCAGCTTATACGGGACAGGCCTTAATTCACCCCTCCACCTT. Its protein product is CASSLYGTGLNSPLHL.

A few counts support this clonotype. The J gene is TRBJ2-5, the V gene TRBV10-3; D may be TRBD2 (6 bases). Gene TRBJ2-7 matches the end of the DNA better, so the J call may be wrong. The length of the CDR3 is 12 residues. In germline, CDR1 is ENHRY, CDR2 SYGVKD. The CDR3 protein is CATAGGIYEQYF. The CDR3 DNA sequence: TGTGCCACCGCCGGGGGTATCTACGAGCAGTACTTC.

The chain combines TRBV28 with TRBJ2-5, with 8 bases aligning to TRBD2. V shed 6 bases, J shed 5 bases, and the junction held 11 bases outside the gene matches. Germline CDR1 MDHEN, CDR2 SYDVKM. There are 15 residues in the CDR3. CDR3 sequence: CASRRRTSIYETQYF. CDR3 DNA sequence: TGTGCCAGCAGACGTAGGACTAGCATTTATGAGACCCAGTACTTC. Full variable domain (outside the CDR3, taken from reference TRBV28 and TRBJ2-5): DVKVTQSSRYLVKRTGEKVFLECVQDMDHENMFWYRQDPGLGLRLIYFSYDVKMKEKGDIPEGYSVSREKKERFSLILESASTNQTSMYLCASRRRTSIYETQYFGPGTRLLVL.

Note on this clonotype: A read error may produce the germline difference seen at one junction end. CDR3 sequence (DNA): TGCGCCAGCAGCTTAGGGAGCAGGGCCCATGGGGCAGATACGCAGTATTTT. Translating it yields CASSLGSRAHGADTQYF. The J gene is TRBJ2-3, the V gene TRBV11-2; D may correspond to TRBD1 or TRBD2 (5 bases each). The CDR3 loop spans 17 amino acids. Germline-derived CDR1 and CDR2 are SGHAT and FQNNGV.

V and J are TRBV5-4 and TRBJ2-4; perhaps TRBD2 as D (5 bases). The V end was cut by 4 bases, the J end by 6 bases, with 20 bases between. In germline, CDR1 is SGHNT, CDR2 YYREEE (reference sequence). CDR3 length equals 16 residues. As DNA, the CDR3 is TGTGCCAGCAGCCTAGCCGGGCAGACCCCAGGAAACATTCAGTACTTC. This codes for CASSLAGQTPGNIQYF.

The V and J genes are TRBV20-1 and TRBJ1-4; TRBD1 aligns across 9 bases. The CDR3 runs 15 residues. With V trimmed by 5 bases and J by 5 bases, 9 bases remained unmatched. Germline CDR1 is DFQATT and CDR2 is SNEGSKA (reference sequence). The CDR3 loop reads CSARTGDGENEKLFF. The DNA of the CDR3 is TGCAGTGCTCGGACAGGGGACGGGGAAAATGAAAAACTGTTTTTT.

This clonotype showed up just a few times. V gene TRBV6-4 combines with J gene TRBJ2-1, with 7 bases identical to TRBD2. The CDR3 is made up of 15 amino acids. Trimming removed 4 bases from V and 2 bases from J; junction bases left unmatched: 5. Per germline, CDR1 MRHNA and CDR2 SNTAGT. CDR3 sequence reads: CASSVQAGTYNEQFF. The CDR3, as DNA: TGTGCCAGCAGTGTCCAAGCGGGGACCTACAATGAGCAGTTCTTC.

The chain carries TRBV20-1 and TRBJ2-7, with 11 bases aligning to TRBD2. Germline CDR1 and CDR2: DFQATT and SNEGSKA (reference sequence). The trim removed 0 bases at V and 4 bases at J, leaving 5 bases unmatched. The CDR3 totals 15 residues. CDR3 sequence: CSARDRASGRYEQYF. CDR3 DNA: TGCAGTGCTAGAGATAGGGCTAGCGGGAGGTACGAGCAGTACTTC.

This clonotype was counted between two and nine times. The rearrangement joins TRBV7-8 to TRBJ2-7; D is uncertain. The V and J ends lost 4 bases and 2 bases respectively, with 12 bases between them. This CDR3 is 14 amino acids long. Germline values: CDR1 SGHVS, CDR2 FQNEAQ. CDR3 sequence: CASSSLTETYEQYF. For the CDR3, the DNA is TGTGCCAGCAGCTCACTGACCGAGACCTACGAGCAGTACTTC. Drawing the rest from reference TRBV7-8 and TRBJ2-7, the complete variable domain is GAGVSQSPRYKVAKRGQDVALRCDPISGHVSLFWYQQALGQGPEFLTYFQNEAQLDKSGLPSDRFFAERPEGSVSTLKIQRTQQEDSAVYLCASSSLTETYEQYFGPGTRLTVT.

J is TRBJ1-6 and V is TRBV10-3; D remains ambiguous. CDR1 ENHRY and CDR2 SYGVKD come from the germline V gene. With 0 bases removed from V and 3 bases from J, the gap between germline ends came to 6 bases. The CDR3 extends over 15 amino acids. The CDR3 region is CAISESTDYNSPLHF. CDR3 in DNA: TGTGCCATCAGTGAGTCAACAGACTATAATTCACCCCTCCACTTT.

The chain uses TRBV7-9 and TRBJ2-1, with a tentative D call TRBD1 (5 bases). CDR1 SEHNR and CDR2 FQNEAQ come from the germline V gene (reference sequence). The CDR3 spans 15 residues. V was trimmed by 7 bases and J by 0 bases, leaving 13 bases between them. CDR3 in DNA: TGTGCCAGCAACCAGGGCCTTAGCTCCTACAATGAGCAGTTCTTC. Protein sequence: CASNQGLSSYNEQFF.

This clonotype was seen a single time. The CDR3 DNA sequence: TGCAGTGCTAGAGTTCAGAACACCGGGGAGCTGTTTTTT. Translation: CSARVQNTGELFF. The rearrangement links TRBV20-1 to TRBJ2-2; D call uncertain. The CDR3 runs to 13 residues. Trimming took off 1 base at V and 1 base at J, with 4 bases between the two ends. Germline loops: CDR1 DFQATT, CDR2 SNEGSKA (reference sequence).

This chain links TRBV5-1 with TRBJ1-3, with TRBD1 as a possible D gene (5 bases). The V gene's germline CDR1 is SGHRS and CDR2 YFSETQ. This CDR3 comprises 16 residues. V shed 0 bases and J shed 4 bases, with 14 bases lying between them. CDR3 sequence reads: CASSLDLLSGGNTIYF. The CDR3 nucleotides read TGCGCCAGCAGCTTGGATTTACTTTCAGGGGGAAACACCATATATTTT.

V and J are TRBV9 and TRBJ2-5, with D possibly being TRBD2 (5 bases). TRBJ2-7 explains the end of the DNA better; the J call may be wrong. Germline-derived CDR1 and CDR2 are SGDLS and YYNGEE. This CDR3 comprises 16 residues. The CDR3 region is CASSVEPYGNSYEQYF. The CDR3 DNA sequence: TGTGCCAGCAGCGTAGAGCCCTACGGGAACTCCTACGAGCAGTACTTC.

The chain's CDR3 is CSARGPGDYEQYF. CDR3 nucleotides: TGCAGTGCTAGAGGTCCAGGGGATTACGAGCAGTACTTC. The V and J genes are TRBV20-1 and TRBJ2-7, with D perhaps TRBD1 (6 bases). The CDR3 runs to 13 residues. CDR1 is DFQATT and CDR2 is SNEGSKA in the germline V gene (reference sequence). The germline V and J ends were trimmed by 1 base and 4 bases, with 11 bases remaining between them.

This clonotype occurred a few times. J is TRBJ1-2 and V is TRBV12-3 or TRBV12-4; 11 nucleotides match TRBD1. This CDR3 has 15 amino acids. The V and J ends lost 3 bases and 5 bases, in that order; junction bases with no gene match: 5. The CDR3 loop reads CASSFSGQGVYGYTF. The CDR3 DNA reads TGTGCCAGCAGTTTTTCGGGACAGGGGGTATATGGCTACACCTTC.